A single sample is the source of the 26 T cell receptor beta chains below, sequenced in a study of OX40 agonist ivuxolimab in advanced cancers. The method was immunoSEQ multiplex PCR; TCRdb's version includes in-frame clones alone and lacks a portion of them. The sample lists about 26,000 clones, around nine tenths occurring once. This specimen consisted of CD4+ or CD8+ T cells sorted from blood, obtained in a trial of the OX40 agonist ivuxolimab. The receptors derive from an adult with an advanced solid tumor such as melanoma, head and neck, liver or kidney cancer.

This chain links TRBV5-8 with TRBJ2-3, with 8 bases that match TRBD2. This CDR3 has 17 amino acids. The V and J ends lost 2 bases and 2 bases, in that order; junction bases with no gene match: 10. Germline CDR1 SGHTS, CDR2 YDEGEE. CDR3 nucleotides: TGTGCCAGCAGCTTAAGCAGGGTAGCGGGGATCACAGATACGCAGTATTTT. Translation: CASSLSRVAGITDTQYF.

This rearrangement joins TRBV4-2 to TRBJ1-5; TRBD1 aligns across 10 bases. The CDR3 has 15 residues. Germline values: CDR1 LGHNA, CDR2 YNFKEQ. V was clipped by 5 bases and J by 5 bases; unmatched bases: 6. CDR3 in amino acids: CASSEGQGLYQPQHF. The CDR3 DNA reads TGTGCCAGCAGCGAGGGACAGGGGCTATATCAGCCCCAGCATTTT.

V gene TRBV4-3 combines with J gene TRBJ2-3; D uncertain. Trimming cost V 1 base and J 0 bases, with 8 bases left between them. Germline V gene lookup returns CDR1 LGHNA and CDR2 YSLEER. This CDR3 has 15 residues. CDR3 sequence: CASSQVISSTDTQYF. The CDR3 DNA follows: TGCGCCAGCAGCCAAGTGATTTCTAGCACAGATACGCAGTATTTT.

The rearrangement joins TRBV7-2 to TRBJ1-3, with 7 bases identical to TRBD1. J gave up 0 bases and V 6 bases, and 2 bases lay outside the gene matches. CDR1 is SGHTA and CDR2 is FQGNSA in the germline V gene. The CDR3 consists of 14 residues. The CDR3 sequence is CASSSGGSGNTIYF. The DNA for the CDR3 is TGTGCCAGCAGTTCAGGGGGCTCTGGAAACACCATATATTTT.

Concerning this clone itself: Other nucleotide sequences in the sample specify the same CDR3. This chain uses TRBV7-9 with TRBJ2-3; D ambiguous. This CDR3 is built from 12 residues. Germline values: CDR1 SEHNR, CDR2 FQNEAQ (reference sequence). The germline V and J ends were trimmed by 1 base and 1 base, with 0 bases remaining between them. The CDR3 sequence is CASSLGTDTQYF. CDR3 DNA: TGTGCCAGCAGCTTAGGCACAGATACGCAGTATTTT.

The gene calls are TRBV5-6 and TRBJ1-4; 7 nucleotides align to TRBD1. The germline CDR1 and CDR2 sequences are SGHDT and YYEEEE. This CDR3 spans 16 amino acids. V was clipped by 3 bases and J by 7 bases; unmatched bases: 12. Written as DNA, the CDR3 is TGTGCCAGCAGCTCCAAGGGGGCTCTGGTTAGTGAAAAACTGTTTTTT. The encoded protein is CASSSKGALVSEKLFF.

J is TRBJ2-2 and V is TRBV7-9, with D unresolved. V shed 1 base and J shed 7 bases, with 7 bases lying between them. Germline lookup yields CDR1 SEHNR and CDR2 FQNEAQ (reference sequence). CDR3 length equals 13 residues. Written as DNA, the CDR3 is TGTGCCAGCAGCTTAGTTCTGATCGGGGAGCTGTTTTTT. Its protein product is CASSLVLIGELFF.

Here the CDR3 DNA reads TGTGCCAGCTCCTCGGGCCACCCAAAAGAGACCCAGTACTTC. It encodes CASSSGHPKETQYF. This sequence joins TRBV6-6 and TRBJ2-5; D uncertain. The germline V gene encodes CDR1 MNHNY and CDR2 SVGAGI (reference sequence). This CDR3 is 14 amino acids long. Between the trimmed V and J ends, which lost 8 bases and 3 bases, there was a span of 16 bases.

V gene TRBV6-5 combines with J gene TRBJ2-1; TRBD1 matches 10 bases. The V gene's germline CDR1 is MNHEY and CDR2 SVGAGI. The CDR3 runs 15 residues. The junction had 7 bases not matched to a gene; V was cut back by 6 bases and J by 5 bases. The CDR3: CASRAGTGVNNEQFF. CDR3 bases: TGTGCCAGCAGGGCCGGGACAGGGGTAAACAATGAGCAGTTCTTC.

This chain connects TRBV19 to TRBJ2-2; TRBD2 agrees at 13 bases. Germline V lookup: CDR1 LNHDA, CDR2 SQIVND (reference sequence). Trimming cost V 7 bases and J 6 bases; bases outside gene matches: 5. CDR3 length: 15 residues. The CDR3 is CASIRLAGGSGELFF. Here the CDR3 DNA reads TGTGCCAGTATCCGACTAGCGGGAGGCTCCGGGGAGCTGTTTTTT.

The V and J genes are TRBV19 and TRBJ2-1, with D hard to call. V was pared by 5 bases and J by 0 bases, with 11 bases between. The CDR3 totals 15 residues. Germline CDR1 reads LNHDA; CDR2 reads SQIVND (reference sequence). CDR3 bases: TGTGCCAGTAGTCTGGCGGAAAGCTCCTACAATGAGCAGTTCTTC. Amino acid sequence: CASSLAESSYNEQFF. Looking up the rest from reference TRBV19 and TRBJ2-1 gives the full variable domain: DGGITQSPKYLFRKEGQNVTLSCEQNLNHDAMYWYRQDPGQGLRLIYYSQIVNDFQKGDIAEGYSVSREKKESFPLTVTSAQKNPTAFYLCASSLAESSYNEQFFGPGTRLTVL.

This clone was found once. CDR3 nucleotides: TGTGCCAGCACCCGGTATGGGGCCCGTCAAGAGACCCAGTACTTC. Translation: CASTRYGARQETQYF. V and J are TRBV9 and TRBJ2-5; a weak D match, TRBD1 (5 bases). This CDR3 region has 15 residues. With 6 bases removed from V and 2 bases from J, the gap between germline ends came to 17 bases. Germline V gene data show CDR1 as SGDLS and CDR2 as YYNGEE.

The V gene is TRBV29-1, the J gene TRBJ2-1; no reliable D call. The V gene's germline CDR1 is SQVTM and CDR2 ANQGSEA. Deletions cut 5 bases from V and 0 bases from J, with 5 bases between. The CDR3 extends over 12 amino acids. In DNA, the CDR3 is TGCAGCGTTTCCTACTCCTACAATGAGCAGTTCTTC. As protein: CSVSYSYNEQFF.

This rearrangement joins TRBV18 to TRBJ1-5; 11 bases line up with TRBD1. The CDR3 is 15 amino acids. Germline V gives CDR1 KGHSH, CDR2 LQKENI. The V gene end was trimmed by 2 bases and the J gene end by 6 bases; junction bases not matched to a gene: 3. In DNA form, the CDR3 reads TGTGCCAGCTCACCAACGGGACAGGGGGGTCAGCCCCAGCATTTT. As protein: CASSPTGQGGQPQHF.

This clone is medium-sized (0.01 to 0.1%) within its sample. The CDR3 loop reads CASSPPGGRVNEQFF. As DNA, the CDR3 is TGTGCCAGCAGCCCCCCAGGGGGGCGGGTTAATGAGCAGTTCTTC. This sequence joins TRBV9 and TRBJ2-1; TRBD1 is a possible D gene (7 bases). The V and J ends lost 4 bases and 7 bases respectively, with 18 bases between them. The CDR3 is 15 amino acids. CDR1 SGDLS and CDR2 YYNGEE come from the germline V gene.

The CDR3 region is CASSTYRDRGRETQYF. The CDR3 DNA reads as TGTGCCAGCAGCACGTACCGGGACAGGGGGCGAGAGACCCAGTACTTC. The V and J genes are TRBV27 and TRBJ2-5; 12 bases agree with TRBD1. CDR1 is MNHEY and CDR2 is SMNVEV in the germline V gene (reference sequence). The CDR3 is made up of 16 amino acids. Losses at the gene ends were 6 bases for V and 4 bases for J; bases not matched to a gene: 9.

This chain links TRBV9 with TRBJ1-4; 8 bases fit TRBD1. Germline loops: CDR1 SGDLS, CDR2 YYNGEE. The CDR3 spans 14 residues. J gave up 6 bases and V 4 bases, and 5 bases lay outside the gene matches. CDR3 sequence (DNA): TGTGCCAGCAGCCGGACAGGGCTGGATGAAAAACTGTTTTTT. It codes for CASSRTGLDEKLFF.

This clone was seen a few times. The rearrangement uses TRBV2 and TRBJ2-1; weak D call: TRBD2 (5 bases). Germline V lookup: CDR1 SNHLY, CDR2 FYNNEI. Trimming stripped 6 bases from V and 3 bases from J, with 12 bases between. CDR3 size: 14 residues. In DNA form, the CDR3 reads TGTGCCAGCAGCGCTAGCCAGTTCTACAATGAGCAGTTCTTC. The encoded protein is CASSASQFYNEQFF.

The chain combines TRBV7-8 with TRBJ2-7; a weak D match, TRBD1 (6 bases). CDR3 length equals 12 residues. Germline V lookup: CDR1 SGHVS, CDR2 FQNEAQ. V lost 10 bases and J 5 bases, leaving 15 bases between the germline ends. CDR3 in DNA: TGTGCCACCTTCCAACAGGGCGACGAGCAGTACTTC. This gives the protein CATFQQGDEQYF.

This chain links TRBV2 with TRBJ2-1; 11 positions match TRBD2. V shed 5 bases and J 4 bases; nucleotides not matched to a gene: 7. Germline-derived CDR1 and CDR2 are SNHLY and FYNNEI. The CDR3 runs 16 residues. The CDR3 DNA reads TGTGCCAGCAGTCGAGCCGGGACTAGCGGATACAATGAGCAGTTCTTC. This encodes CASSRAGTSGYNEQFF.

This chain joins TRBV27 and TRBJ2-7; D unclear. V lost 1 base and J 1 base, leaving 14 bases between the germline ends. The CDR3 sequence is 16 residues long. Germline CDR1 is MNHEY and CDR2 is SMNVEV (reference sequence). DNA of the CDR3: TGTGCCAGCAGTTTATTCGGACGCAGCATTTCCTACGAGCAGTACTTC. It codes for CASSLFGRSISYEQYF.

For the CDR3, the DNA is TGTGCCAGCAGTTCCCCCTCGTCCGACCCTAACTATGGCTACACCTTC. The encoded protein is CASSSPSSDPNYGYTF. V usage is TRBV27 and J usage is TRBJ1-2; D remains unclear. The CDR3 loop spans 16 amino acids. V lost 4 bases and J lost 0, with 15 bases in between. Germline CDR1 and CDR2: MNHEY and SMNVEV (reference sequence).

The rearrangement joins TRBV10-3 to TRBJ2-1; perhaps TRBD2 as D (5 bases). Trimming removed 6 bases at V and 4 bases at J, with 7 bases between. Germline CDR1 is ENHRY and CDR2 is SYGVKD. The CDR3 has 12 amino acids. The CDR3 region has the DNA TGTGCCATCAGAGGACTGTACAATGAGCAGTTCTTC. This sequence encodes CAIRGLYNEQFF.

The DNA of the CDR3 is TGTGCCAGCAGCCTGGGTTCAGGAAGGAATCAGCCCCAGCATTTT. This sequence encodes CASSLGSGRNQPQHF. The chain employs TRBV14 and TRBJ1-5; D not certain. V lost 4 bases and J lost 4, with 14 bases in between. Germline CDR1 and CDR2: SGHDN and FVKESK. The CDR3 has 15 residues.

The CDR3: CASSVDFGRSYEQYF. DNA for the CDR3: TGTGCCAGCAGCGTAGATTTTGGCAGGTCCTACGAGCAGTACTTC. The chain carries TRBV9 and TRBJ2-7; no clear D gene. Germline CDR1 is SGDLS and CDR2 is YYNGEE. The V gene lost 0 bases and the J gene lost 1 base, with 11 bases spanning the gap. CDR3 length: 15 amino acids.

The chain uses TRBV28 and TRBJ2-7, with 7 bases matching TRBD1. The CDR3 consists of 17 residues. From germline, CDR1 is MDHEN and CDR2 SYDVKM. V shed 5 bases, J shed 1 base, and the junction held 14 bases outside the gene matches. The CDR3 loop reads CASSAPLGGRQSYEQYF. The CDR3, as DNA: TGTGCCAGCAGTGCCCCTTTAGGGGGCCGTCAATCCTACGAGCAGTACTTC.